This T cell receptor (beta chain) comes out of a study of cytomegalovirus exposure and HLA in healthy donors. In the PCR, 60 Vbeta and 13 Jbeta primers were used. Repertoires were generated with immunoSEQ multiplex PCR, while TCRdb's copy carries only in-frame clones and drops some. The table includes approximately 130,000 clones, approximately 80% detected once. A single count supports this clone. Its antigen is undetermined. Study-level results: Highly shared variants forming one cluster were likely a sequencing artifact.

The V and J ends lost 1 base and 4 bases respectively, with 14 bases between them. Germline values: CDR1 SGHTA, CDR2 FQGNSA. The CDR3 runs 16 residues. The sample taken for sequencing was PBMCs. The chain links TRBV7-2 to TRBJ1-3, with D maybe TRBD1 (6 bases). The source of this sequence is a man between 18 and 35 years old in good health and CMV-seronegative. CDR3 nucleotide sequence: TGTGCCAGCAGCTTAGTAGGACAGCTGCAAGGAAACACCATATATTTT. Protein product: CASSLVGQLQGNTIYF.